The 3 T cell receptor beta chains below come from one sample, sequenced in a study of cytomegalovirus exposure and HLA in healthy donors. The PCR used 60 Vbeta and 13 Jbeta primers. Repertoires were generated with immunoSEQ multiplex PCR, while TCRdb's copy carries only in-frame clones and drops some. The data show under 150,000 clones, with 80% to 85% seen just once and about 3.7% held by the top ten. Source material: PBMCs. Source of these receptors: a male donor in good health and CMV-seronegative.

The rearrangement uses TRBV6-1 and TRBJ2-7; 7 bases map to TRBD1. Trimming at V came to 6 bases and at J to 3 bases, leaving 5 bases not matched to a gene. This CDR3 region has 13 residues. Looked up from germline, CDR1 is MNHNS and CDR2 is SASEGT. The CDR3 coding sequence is TGTGCCAGCAGGATGGGACAGAGCTACGAGCAGTACTTC. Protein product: CASRMGQSYEQYF.

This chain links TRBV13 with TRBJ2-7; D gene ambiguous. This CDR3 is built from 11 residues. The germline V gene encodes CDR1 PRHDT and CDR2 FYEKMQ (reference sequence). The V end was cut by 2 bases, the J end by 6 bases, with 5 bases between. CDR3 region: CASSLMREQYF. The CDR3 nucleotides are TGTGCCAGCAGCTTAATGCGCGAGCAGTACTTC.

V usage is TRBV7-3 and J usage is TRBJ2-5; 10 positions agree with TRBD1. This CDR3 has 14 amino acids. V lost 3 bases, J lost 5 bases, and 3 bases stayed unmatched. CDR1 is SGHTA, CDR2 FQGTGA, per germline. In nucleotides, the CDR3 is TGTGCCAGCAGCTTGGTGGGACAGGGGGAGACCCAGTACTTC. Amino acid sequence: CASSLVGQGETQYF.